Detailed here is one T cell receptor (beta chain). Its antigen is as yet unknown. These data belong to a study of cytomegalovirus exposure and HLA in healthy donors. Primers included in the PCR were 60 Vbeta and 13 Jbeta primers. Clones were sequenced by immunoSEQ multiplex PCR, and TCRdb holds only the in-frame ones, with some missing. The profile shows some 110,000 clones, 60% to 80% of them singletons. Study findings and constraints: An observed cluster of highly shared sequence variants was recorded as a likely sequencing artifact. Previously analyzed data showed that most TCR beta V segments were productive at a frequency of about 87% or about 30%.

The germline V gene encodes CDR1 MNHEY and CDR2 SMNVEV (reference sequence). The trim removed 10 bases at V and 2 bases at J, leaving 8 bases unmatched. The CDR3 spans 16 residues. The sequenced sample consisted of PBMCs. The sequence was collected from a female donor in good health and CMV-seronegative. V usage is TRBV27 and J usage is TRBJ2-6; 10 nucleotides match TRBD2. CDR3 DNA sequence: TGTGCCACCTCGCTACTAGCGGGAACTGGGGCCAACGTCCTGACTTTC. This translates into CATSLLAGTGANVLTF.